A single sample gave rise to the 22 T cell receptor beta chains below, sequenced in a study of cytomegalovirus exposure and HLA in healthy donors. With 60 Vbeta and 13 Jbeta primers, the PCR was carried out. Using immunoSEQ multiplex PCR, the repertoire was profiled, and TCRdb retains in-frame clones only, with some absent. The top ten clones hold 11% of a sample with approximately 110,000 clones, approximately 70% of them seen once. Sequenced input: PBMCs. The receptors come from a man aged 35-49 years in good health and CMV-seropositive.

The V and J genes are TRBV30 and TRBJ2-5; perhaps TRBD2 as D (5 bases). The V end lost 0 bases, the J end lost 0 bases, and 17 bases lay between the germline ends. The CDR3 has 17 amino acids. CDR1 and CDR2 (germline): GTSNPN, SVGIG (reference sequence). Written as DNA, the CDR3 is TGTGCCTGGAGTGTTGGGTTAGGAGGCCCCGACCAAGAGACCCAGTACTTC. Protein product: CAWSVGLGGPDQETQYF.

The V gene is TRBV6-5, the J gene TRBJ1-2; TRBD1 might be the D (6 bases). The germline V and J ends were trimmed by 4 bases and 7 bases, with 19 bases remaining between them. The CDR3 has 15 amino acids. The germline V gene has CDR1 MNHEY and CDR2 SVGAGI. CDR3 protein: CASSSSGYLGAGYTF. The DNA of the CDR3 is TGTGCCAGCAGTTCCTCGGGTTATTTGGGGGCTGGCTACACCTTC.

The chain carries TRBV7-8 and TRBJ2-1; D is unresolved. CDR3 length equals 15 residues. V was pared by 5 bases and J by 0 bases, with 11 bases between. Looked up from germline, CDR1 is SGHVS and CDR2 is FQNEAQ. The CDR3 sequence is CASSLTRSSYNEQFF. CDR3 nucleotide sequence: TGTGCCAGCAGCCTTACACGGAGCTCCTACAATGAGCAGTTCTTC.

J is TRBJ1-2 and V is TRBV6-5; D is undetermined. Trimming shortened V by 0 bases and J by 5 bases, and 10 bases separated the two germline ends. Germline CDR1 is MNHEY and CDR2 is SVGAGI. This CDR3 has 14 amino acids. The CDR3 DNA is TGTGCCAGCAGTTACTCGAAAACCGGGTATGGCTACACCTTC. Encoded protein: CASSYSKTGYGYTF.

Here the CDR3 DNA reads TGTGCCTGGAGTGTACAGCGGGATTACTCTGGAAACACCATATATTTT. Amino acids: CAWSVQRDYSGNTIYF. This sequence joins TRBV30 and TRBJ1-3; D gene unclear. Germline V gene data show CDR1 as GTSNPN and CDR2 as SVGIG (reference sequence). V lost 0 bases and J 0 bases, leaving 12 bases between the germline ends. The CDR3 totals 16 residues.

The chain couples TRBV19 to TRBJ1-1, with 7 bases lining up with TRBD1. The CDR3 is made up of 13 amino acids. Per the germline V gene, CDR1 is LNHDA and CDR2 is SQIVND (reference sequence). V was clipped by 6 bases and J by 3 bases; unmatched bases: 4. CDR3 in DNA: TGTGCCAGTAGCGACAGGGTCTACACTGAAGCTTTCTTT. Its translation is CASSDRVYTEAFF. The entire variable domain, with the rest obtained from reference TRBV19 and TRBJ1-1, is as follows: DGGITQSPKYLFRKEGQNVTLSCEQNLNHDAMYWYRQDPGQGLRLIYYSQIVNDFQKGDIAEGYSVSREKKESFPLTVTSAQKNPTAFYLCASSDRVYTEAFFGQGTRLTVV.

The chain uses TRBV28 and TRBJ2-7, with 9 positions matching TRBD1. CDR1 is MDHEN and CDR2 is SYDVKM in the germline V gene. Germline trimming cut 6 bases from V and 0 bases from J; bases unmatched to any gene: 6. CDR3 length: 15 amino acids. CDR3 DNA sequence: TGTGCCAGCAGCGGACAGGGGCCGAGCTCCTACGAGCAGTACTTC. Its translation: CASSGQGPSSYEQYF.

V gene TRBV27 combines with J gene TRBJ2-2; 9 nucleotides agree with TRBD1. After removal of 5 bases from V and 6 bases from J, the junction contained 7 bases not matched to a gene. This CDR3 comprises 15 residues. CDR1 MNHEY and CDR2 SMNVEV come from the germline V gene (reference sequence). CDR3 DNA: TGTGCCAGCAGTGCCCGGACAGGGGCCCCCGGGGAGCTGTTTTTT. It translates to CASSARTGAPGELFF.

This clone was seen a few times. The chain employs TRBV7-3 and TRBJ1-1; D ambiguous. Between the trimmed V and J ends, which lost 0 bases and 0 bases, there was a span of 11 bases. This CDR3 comprises 16 residues. Germline V gene lookup returns CDR1 SGHTA and CDR2 FQGTGA. CDR3: CASSLTFRFLNTEAFF. In DNA form, the CDR3 reads TGTGCCAGCAGCTTAACGTTTCGGTTTTTGAACACTGAAGCTTTCTTT.

The CDR3 DNA is TGTGCCATCAGGGGGGGGACTAGCGGGAGAGGAAGCACCGGGGAGCTGTTTTTT. This codes for CAIRGGTSGRGSTGELFF. V gene TRBV10-3 combines with J gene TRBJ2-2; 14 nucleotides agree with TRBD2. Germline V gene lookup returns CDR1 ENHRY and CDR2 SYGVKD. CDR3 length: 18 residues. The junction had 10 bases not matched to a gene; V was cut back by 6 bases and J by 4 bases.

The chain has TRBV15 and TRBJ1-2, with TRBD1 identical over 12 bases. Per the germline V gene, CDR1 is LNHNV and CDR2 is YYDKDF (reference sequence). The ends lost 2 bases at V and 7 bases at J; junction bases unmatched: 8. There are 16 residues in the CDR3. Here the CDR3 DNA reads TGTGCCACCAGCAGATACCCGGGACAGGGGGCGTTTGGCTACACCTTC. Its protein product is CATSRYPGQGAFGYTF. The full variable domain, rest sourced from reference TRBV15 and TRBJ1-2, is DAMVIQNPRYQVTQFGKPVTLSCSQTLNHNVMYWYQQKSSQAPKLLFHYYDKDFNNEADTPDNFQSRRPNTSFCFLDIRSPGLGDTAMYLCATSRYPGQGAFGYTFGSGTRLTVV.

This chain joins TRBV29-1 and TRBJ2-3, with 9 positions matching TRBD2. Germline trimming cut 7 bases from V and 4 bases from J; bases unmatched to any gene: 9. Germline V CDR1 and CDR2: SQVTM, ANQGSEA. The CDR3 length is 14 residues. Here the CDR3 DNA reads TGCAGCGCCGTAGCGGGAGAATGGGCAGATACGCAGTATTTT. Its translation: CSAVAGEWADTQYF.

The chain carries TRBV7-6 and TRBJ2-7; D remains ambiguous. The ends were cut back, 0 bases at V and 2 bases at J, with 14 bases in the middle. The CDR3 is made up of 16 amino acids. The germline V gene has CDR1 SGHVS and CDR2 FNYEAQ. The CDR3 region is CASSLASGPSPYEQYV. Written as DNA, the CDR3 is TGTGCCAGCAGCTTAGCGTCTGGGCCCTCCCCCTACGAGCAGTACGTC.

The chain recombines TRBV15 with TRBJ2-3; weak D call: TRBD2 (7 bases). CDR3 length: 15 amino acids. Germline CDR1 reads LNHNV; CDR2 reads YYDKDF (reference sequence). V was clipped by 3 bases and J by 1 base, with 11 bases between them. The CDR3 sequence: CATSRAGARTDTQYF. CDR3 DNA sequence: TGTGCCACCAGCAGGGCGGGGGCGCGCACAGATACGCAGTATTTT.

This chain joins TRBV29-1 and TRBJ1-1; D ambiguous. Trimming stripped 3 bases from V and 5 bases from J, with 10 bases between. The CDR3 runs 12 residues. Germline assignment: CDR1 SQVTM and CDR2 ANQGSEA. In DNA, the CDR3 is TGCAGCGTTGAGGGGAGGCGAACTGAAGCTTTCTTT. This sequence encodes CSVEGRRTEAFF. Drawing the rest from reference TRBV29-1 and TRBJ1-1, the complete variable domain is SAVISQKPSRDICQRGTSLTIQCQVDSQVTMMFWYRQQPGQSLTLIATANQGSEATYESGFVIDKFPISRPNLTFSTLTVSNMSPEDSSIYLCSVEGRRTEAFFGQGTRLTVV.

CDR3 coding DNA: TGTGCCAGCAGCTTCGGCCGGGGGCCCCAGCATTTT. The encoded protein is CASSFGRGPQHF. The rearrangement uses TRBV7-9 and TRBJ1-5; no clear D gene. V lost 3 bases, J lost 9 bases, and 9 bases lay in between. The CDR3 is 12 residues long. In germline, CDR1 is SEHNR, CDR2 FQNEAQ (reference sequence).

The CDR3 DNA sequence: TGTGCCAGCAGCTCCGATAGGACTAGCGGGAGGGAATTCTACGAGCAGTACTTC. It yields the protein CASSSDRTSGREFYEQYF. The rearrangement uses TRBV7-2 and TRBJ2-7; TRBD2 aligns across 15 bases. Germline V gives CDR1 SGHTA, CDR2 FQGNSA. CDR3 length equals 18 residues. V gave up 4 bases and J gave up 3 bases; unmatched junction bases: 10. Filled out from reference TRBV7-2 and TRBJ2-7, the complete variable domain reads GAGVSQSPSNKVTEKGKDVELRCDPISGHTALYWYRQSLGQGLEFLIYFQGNSAPDKSGLPSDRFSAERTGGSVSTLTIQRTQQEDSAVYLCASSSDRTSGREFYEQYFGPGTRLTVT.

The count of this clone is one. The chain has TRBV29-1 and TRBJ2-5; 8 bases are shared with TRBD2. Germline V gives CDR1 SQVTM, CDR2 ANQGSEA. V lost 6 bases to trimming and J lost 4 bases; unmatched junction nucleotides: 7. The CDR3 has 13 residues. The CDR3 sequence: CSVPGGGGETQYF. Written as DNA, the CDR3 is TGCAGCGTCCCGGGAGGGGGGGGAGAGACCCAGTACTTC.

This clone came up a few times. The V call is TRBV5-1, the J call TRBJ2-2; 10 bases line up with TRBD2. Germline CDR1 SGHRS, CDR2 YFSETQ. The CDR3 has 18 amino acids. J gave up 4 bases and V 3 bases, and 12 bases lay outside the gene matches. The CDR3 DNA reads as TGCGCCAGCAGCTGGACCCTCCCTAGCGGGAGTTTCACCGGGGAGCTGTTTTTT. Protein sequence: CASSWTLPSGSFTGELFF.

The table lists this clone with a few counts. The gene calls are TRBV19 and TRBJ1-2; 9 bases map to TRBD1. Germline V lookup: CDR1 LNHDA, CDR2 SQIVND (reference sequence). Trimming removed 6 bases from V and 5 bases from J; junction bases left unmatched: 4. The CDR3 is 13 residues long. This CDR3 is CASSIQGAYGYTF. The CDR3 bases are TGTGCCAGTAGCATACAGGGGGCGTATGGCTACACCTTC. The full variable domain, with the rest looked up from reference TRBV19 and TRBJ1-2, is DGGITQSPKYLFRKEGQNVTLSCEQNLNHDAMYWYRQDPGQGLRLIYYSQIVNDFQKGDIAEGYSVSREKKESFPLTVTSAQKNPTAFYLCASSIQGAYGYTFGSGTRLTVV.

This clone has more than one count but fewer than ten. The V and J genes are TRBV29-1 and TRBJ1-1; TRBD1 agrees at 9 bases. V lost 6 bases to trimming and J lost 4 bases; unmatched junction nucleotides: 9. The germline V gene has CDR1 SQVTM and CDR2 ANQGSEA. The CDR3 runs to 14 residues. This chain's CDR3 is CSVTRQGDSTEAFF. The CDR3 nucleotides read TGCAGCGTAACCAGACAGGGGGACAGCACTGAAGCTTTCTTT.

The rearrangement joins TRBV9 to TRBJ2-1, with TRBD2 matching over 9 bases. The CDR3 runs to 16 residues. In germline, CDR1 is SGDLS, CDR2 YYNGEE. After removal of 3 bases from V and 8 bases from J, the junction contained 12 bases not matched to a gene. In DNA form, the CDR3 reads TGTGCCAGCAGCGCCGGCCCCTTTAGCGGGAGCCATGAGCAGTTCTTC. Translated, it gives CASSAGPFSGSHEQFF.